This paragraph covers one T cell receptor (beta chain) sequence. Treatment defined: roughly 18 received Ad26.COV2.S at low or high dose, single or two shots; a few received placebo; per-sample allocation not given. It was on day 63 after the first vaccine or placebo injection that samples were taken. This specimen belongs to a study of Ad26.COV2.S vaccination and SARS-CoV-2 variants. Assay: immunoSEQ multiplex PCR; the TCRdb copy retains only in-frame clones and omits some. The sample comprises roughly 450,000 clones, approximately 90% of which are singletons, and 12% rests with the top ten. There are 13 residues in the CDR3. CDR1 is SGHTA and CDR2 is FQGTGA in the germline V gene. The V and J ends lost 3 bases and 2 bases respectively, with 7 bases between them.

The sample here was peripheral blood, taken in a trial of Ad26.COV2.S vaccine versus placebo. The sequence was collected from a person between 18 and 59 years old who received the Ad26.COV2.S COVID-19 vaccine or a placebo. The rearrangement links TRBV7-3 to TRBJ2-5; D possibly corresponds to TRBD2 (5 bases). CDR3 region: CASSLLAQETQYF. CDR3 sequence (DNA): TGTGCCAGCAGCTTGCTAGCTCAAGAGACCCAGTACTTC.